The 8 T cell receptor beta chains below all came from one sample that was sequenced in a study of blood T cell repertoires in COVID-19. Repertoires were generated with immunoSEQ multiplex PCR, while TCRdb's copy carries only in-frame clones and drops some. The repertoire holds fewer than 45,000 clones, around 85% seen once, with 30% to 35% in the top ten. The sequenced material came from peripheral blood. These receptors all stem from a woman of 80 years or more with acute or convalescent COVID-19.

The J gene is TRBJ2-1, the V gene TRBV2; TRBD2 aligns across 11 bases. The V gene's germline CDR1 is SNHLY and CDR2 FYNNEI. Unmatched junction bases numbered 9, after V lost 5 bases and J lost 6 bases. There are 16 residues in the CDR3. CDR3 sequence reads: CASSIQLAGVSNEQFF. CDR3 in DNA: TGTGCCAGCAGTATCCAACTAGCGGGAGTAAGCAATGAGCAGTTCTTC.

The chain joins TRBV3-1 (or the pseudogene TRBV3-2) to TRBJ2-5, with 9 bases matching TRBD2. The CDR3 extends over 13 amino acids. The trim removed 4 bases at V and 3 bases at J, leaving 0 bases unmatched. From germline, CDR1 is LGHDT and CDR2 YNNKEL (reference sequence). In DNA, the CDR3 is TGTGCCAGCAGCCGCGGGGGGGAAGAGACCCAGTACTTC. Translating gives CASSRGGEETQYF.

As DNA, the CDR3 is TGTGCCACCAGCAGAGAGGGACAGGGGGTCACTGAAGCTTTCTTT. Its translation: CATSREGQGVTEAFF. The V and J genes are TRBV15 and TRBJ1-1; 11 nucleotides agree with TRBD1. Germline V gene data show CDR1 as LNHNV and CDR2 as YYDKDF (reference sequence). The CDR3 consists of 15 residues. The ends lost 0 bases at V and 4 bases at J; junction bases unmatched: 1.

The chain is built from TRBV3-1 (or the pseudogene TRBV3-2) and TRBJ1-1, with D maybe TRBD1 (6 bases). Germline CDR1 reads LGHDT; CDR2 reads YNNKEL (reference sequence). Trimming pared 1 base from V and 2 bases from J, leaving 8 bases between. The CDR3 consists of 14 residues. The CDR3 protein is CASSQAQGNTEAFF. CDR3 nucleotides: TGTGCCAGCAGCCAAGCACAGGGTAACACTGAAGCTTTCTTT.

The chain employs TRBV28 and TRBJ2-6, with a tentative D call TRBD1 (6 bases). The CDR3 covers 18 residues. Germline loops: CDR1 MDHEN, CDR2 SYDVKM. The germline V and J ends were trimmed by 2 bases and 0 bases, with 14 bases remaining between them. The CDR3 sequence: CASSLTKGHSSGANVLTF. The CDR3 DNA sequence: TGTGCCAGCAGTTTAACGAAGGGACACAGCTCTGGGGCCAACGTCCTGACTTTC.

V and J are TRBV11-1 and TRBJ2-1, with 9 positions matching TRBD1. V was clipped by 7 bases and J by 9 bases; unmatched bases: 10. Germline CDR1 and CDR2: SGHAT and FQDESV (reference sequence). This CDR3 has 14 residues. CDR3 coding DNA: TGTGCCAGCACCTCTCAATCGACAGGGGGTGAGCAGTTCTTC. This encodes CASTSQSTGGEQFF.

This clone has a handful of counts. The chain links TRBV3-1 (or the pseudogene TRBV3-2) to TRBJ1-6; TRBD1 aligns across 8 bases. The CDR3 has 16 amino acids. The V segment lost 4 bases and the J segment 3 bases; nucleotides outside the gene matches: 5. Looked up from germline, CDR1 is LGHDT and CDR2 is YNNKEL (reference sequence). In DNA, the CDR3 is TGTGCCAGCAGCCGCCGACAGGGGCTCTATAATTCACCCCTCCACTTT. It yields the protein CASSRRQGLYNSPLHF.

Comments on this clone: Mismatch with germline at one junction end may stem from a read error. The chain is built from TRBV2 and TRBJ2-7; D may match TRBD1 or TRBD2 (7 bases each). The CDR3 is 16 residues long. From germline, CDR1 is SNHLY and CDR2 FYNNEI. CDR3 sequence reads: CARRGGDGVGSYEQYF. CDR3 DNA sequence: TGTGCCCGCAGGGGGGGGGACGGGGTGGGCTCCTACGAGCAGTACTTC.